A selection of T cell receptor beta chains follows, all from one sample in a study of blood T cell repertoires in COVID-19. The repertoire was sequenced with immunoSEQ multiplex PCR; TCRdb's copy has only in-frame clones and lacks some. The sample shows roughly 190,000 clones, around 84% of them seen only once. Sequencing was performed on PBMCs or T cells enriched from blood (not recorded which). Receptors were obtained from a woman between 25 and 40 years old who had been exposed to COVID-19. CDR3s include the opening cysteine and the closing phenylalanine or tryptophan. Each record gives: J gene, D gene, clone size, V gene, CDR3 protein, CDR3 DNA. The D gene is left open where the match is weak. For some rows the clone size is stated as once, few or many, or as a class when expanded; others skip it.

TRBJ1-1 | - | - | TRBV7-3 | CASSPGTPSNTEAFF | TGTGCCAGCAGTCCCGGGACACCCTCGAACACTGAAGCTTTCTTT
TRBJ2-1 | - | - | TRBV5-1 | CASTSSTSYNEQFF | TGCGCCAGCACCTCCTCTACCTCCTACAATGAGCAGTTCTTC
TRBJ2-7 | - | - | TRBV19 | CASSMPGRGSSYEQYF | TGTGCCAGTAGTATGCCCGGCCGGGGAAGCTCCTACGAGCAGTACTTC
TRBJ1-4 | - | - | TRBV11-3 | CANWRTVREKLFF | TGTGCCAACTGGAGGACTGTACGTGAAAAACTGTTTTTT
TRBJ2-4 | TRBD2 | - | TRBV6-1 | CASSESGVVDRIQYF | TGTGCCAGCAGTGAGAGCGGGGTGGTAGATCGCATTCAGTACTTC
TRBJ1-1 | TRBD1 | few | TRBV7-6 | CASSSGTGFEAFF | TGTGCCAGCAGCTCCGGGACAGGGTTTGAAGCTTTCTTT
TRBJ1-2 | - | - | TRBV7-9 | CASSLDPRGYTF | TGTGCCAGCAGCCTAGATCCCCGTGGCTACACCTTC
TRBJ1-2 | TRBD1 | - | TRBV5-8 | CASSPLGQTLYGYTF | TGTGCCAGCAGCCCTTTGGGACAGACTCTCTATGGCTACACCTTC
TRBJ1-1 | - | - | TRBV14 | CASSYRPRSNTEAFF | TGTGCCAGCAGTTACCGTCCCAGGTCGAACACTGAAGCTTTCTTT
TRBJ2-3 | TRBD2 | - | TRBV9 | CASSESGGTTDTQYF | TGTGCCAGCAGCGAGAGCGGGGGTACCACAGATACGCAGTATTTT
TRBJ1-4 | - | - | TRBV4-3 | CASSQDVNRKEKLFF | TGCGCCAGCAGCCAAGATGTTAACAGAAAGGAAAAACTGTTTTTT
TRBJ2-1 | - | - | TRBV5-6 | CASSFNNEQFF | TGTGCCAGCAGCTTCAACAATGAGCAGTTCTTC
TRBJ2-2 | - | - | TRBV4-1 | CASSLAGELFF | TGCGCCAGCAGCCTAGCCGGGGAGCTGTTTTTT
TRBJ2-3 | - | - | TRBV2 | CASSDINSPTDTQYF | TGTGCCAGCAGTGATATCAACTCCCCCACAGATACGCAGTATTTT
TRBJ2-5 | TRBD1 | - | TRBV5-1 | CASSFSTGVGETQYF | TGCGCCAGCAGCTTTTCGACAGGGGTCGGAGAGACCCAGTACTTC
TRBJ1-5 | TRBD1 | - | TRBV27 | CASSLRDSVFYSNQPQHF | TGTGCCAGCAGTTTAAGGGACAGCGTATTTTATAGCAATCAGCCCCAGCATTTT
TRBJ2-3 | TRBD2 | - | TRBV7-8 | CASSLWEGELPTDTQYF | TGTGCCAGCAGCTTATGGGAGGGAGAACTACCGACAGATACGCAGTATTTT
TRBJ1-2 | TRBD1 | - | TRBV6-1 | CASSEARDRVYGYTF | TGTGCCAGCAGTGAAGCTCGGGACAGGGTCTATGGCTACACCTTC
TRBJ1-1 | TRBD1 | once | TRBV2 | CASSGGTAMNTEAFF | TGTGCCAGCAGTGGGGGGACAGCTATGAACACTGAAGCTTTCTTT
TRBJ1-5 | - | - | TRBV10-3 | CAISSDRMNQPQHF | TGTGCCATCAGCAGCGACAGGATGAATCAGCCCCAGCATTTT
TRBJ2-1 | TRBD2 | once | TRBV5-5 | CASSLATSIPNEQFF | TGTGCCAGCAGCTTGGCGACTAGCATTCCCAATGAGCAGTTCTTC
TRBJ1-1 | - | - | TRBV5-8 | CASSLGVRVNTEAFF | TGTGCCAGCAGCTTGGGAGTCAGGGTGAACACTGAAGCTTTCTTT
TRBJ1-3 | - | - | TRBV5-1 | CASSLGFSGIKGNTIYF | TGCGCCAGCAGCTTGGGGTTTTCGGGAATCAAAGGAAACACCATATATTTT
TRBJ2-7 | TRBD1 | - | TRBV24-1 | CATSDLQGPHTYEQYF | TGTGCCACCAGTGACCTACAGGGGCCCCACACCTACGAGCAGTACTTC
TRBJ1-5 | - | - | TRBV18 | CASSPTGKQPQHF | TGTGCCAGCTCACCAACAGGGAAGCAGCCCCAGCATTTT
TRBJ2-1 | TRBD1 | - | TRBV5-6 | CASSRWTGTISFRRDEQFF | TGTGCCAGCAGTCGCTGGACAGGCACAATCAGTTTCCGACGCGATGAGCAGTTCTTC
TRBJ2-7 | - | once | TRBV5-1 | CASSLGREQYF | TGCGCCAGCAGCTTGGGGAGGGAGCAGTACTTC
TRBJ2-5 | - | once | TRBV19 | CASSIGTPGTPYF | TGTGCCAGTAGTATAGGGACTCCCGGGACACCGTACTTC
TRBJ2-3 | TRBD1 | - | TRBV19 | CASKDRGDTDTQYF | TGTGCCAGCAAGGACAGGGGGGACACAGATACGCAGTATTTT
TRBJ1-2 | TRBD1 | few | TRBV19 | CASSKTGQPGYGYTF | TGTGCCAGTAGTAAGACGGGACAGCCCGGCTATGGCTACACCTTC
TRBJ1-1 | TRBD1 | - | TRBV9 | CASSVGDSEAFF | TGTGCCAGCAGCGTAGGGGACAGTGAAGCTTTCTTT
TRBJ2-5 | TRBD1 | - | TRBV9 | CASSLSGTVQETQYF | TGTGCCAGCAGCCTTTCCGGGACAGTCCAAGAGACCCAGTACTTC
TRBJ2-3 | - | - | TRBV11-2 | CASSLDRETDTQYF | TGTGCCAGCAGCTTAGATCGGGAGACAGATACGCAGTATTTT
TRBJ1-1 | TRBD1 | - | TRBV7-8 | CASRRTGEATEAFF | TGTGCCAGCAGACGGACAGGGGAGGCCACTGAAGCTTTCTTT
TRBJ2-2 | - | - | TRBV6-5 | CASGDMWNTGELFF | TGTGCCAGCGGGGACATGTGGAACACCGGGGAGCTGTTTTTT
TRBJ1-2 | - | - | TRBV5-4 | CASSPLAGVDGYTF | TGTGCCAGCAGCCCACTCGCGGGAGTTGATGGCTACACCTTC
TRBJ2-2 | TRBD2 | - | TRBV7-3 | CASSFSGIGELFF | TGTGCCAGCAGCTTTAGCGGGATCGGGGAGCTGTTTTTT
TRBJ1-1 | - | - | TRBV4-1 | CASSQEIEFFF | TGCGCCAGCAGCCAAGAAATAGAGTTTTTCTTT
TRBJ2-7 | - | - | TRBV20-1 | CSAWNREQYF | TGCAGTGCCTGGAACAGAGAGCAGTACTTC
TRBJ2-7 | TRBD2 | - | TRBV5-1 | CASSLEASGYEQYF | TGCGCCAGCAGCTTGGAGGCTAGCGGCTACGAGCAGTACTTC
TRBJ1-3 | - | - | TRBV27 | CASSLSGGSGNTIYF | TGTGCCAGCAGTTTATCCGGGGGCTCTGGAAACACCATATATTTT
TRBJ2-3 | - | once | TRBV5-6 | CASSLDGGSTDTQYF | TGTGCCAGCAGCTTGGATGGGGGGAGCACAGATACGCAGTATTTT
TRBJ2-1 | - | - | TRBV5-1 | CASSQFGGEQFF | TGCGCCAGCAGCCAATTCGGGGGTGAGCAGTTCTTC
TRBJ1-1 | - | - | TRBV27 | CASSWGVNTEAFF | TGTGCCAGCAGTTGGGGGGTGAACACTGAAGCTTTCTTT
TRBJ1-2 | TRBD1 | - | TRBV5-1 | CASSLTQGRSNYGYTF | TGCGCCAGCAGCTTGACACAGGGGAGATCTAACTATGGCTACACCTTC
TRBJ2-3 | TRBD2 | - | TRBV3-1/TRBV3-2 | CASSPGLAGASDTQYF | TGTGCCAGCAGCCCCGGACTAGCGGGGGCCTCAGATACGCAGTATTTT
TRBJ2-7 | TRBD1 | - | TRBV5-4 | CASSERQGSPNEQYF | TGTGCCAGCAGCGAGCGACAGGGGAGTCCAAACGAGCAGTACTTC
TRBJ2-7 | TRBD1 | - | TRBV5-4 | CASSHGTGGYEQYF | TGTGCCAGCAGCCACGGGACAGGGGGCTACGAGCAGTACTTC
TRBJ1-2 | - | - | TRBV9 | CASSVPGGNYGYTF | TGTGCCAGCAGCGTCCCCGGGGGAAACTATGGCTACACCTTC